This is a list of T cell receptor beta chains from one sample in a study of T cell responses to AZD1222 COVID-19 vaccine. TCRdb's table, derived via immunoSEQ multiplex PCR, lists solely in-frame clones and lacks some. The sample carries roughly 120,000 clones, about 89% recorded once. The source material was peripheral blood, sampled 28 days after the second AZD1222 dose. The receptors come from an adult who received the AZD1222 COVID-19 vaccine. The CDR3 runs from the conserved cysteine through the conserved F or W. D genes are given only for firm matches. The size of a clone is reported for some rows only, either as once, few or many, or as a class for expanded clones.

abundance | d_gene | j_gene | v_gene | CDR3aa | CDR3nt
- | - | TRBJ1-4 | TRBV7-2 | CASSQGGTNEKLFF | TGTGCCAGCTCTCAAGGGGGAACTAATGAAAAACTGTTTTTT
- | TRBD2 | TRBJ2-1 | TRBV3-1/TRBV3-2 | CASSQGSSGSLREQFF | TGTGCCAGCAGCCAAGGCTCCAGCGGGAGTTTACGTGAGCAGTTCTTC
- | - | TRBJ2-1 | TRBV6-5 | CASSPRGDWNEQFF | TGTGCCAGCAGTCCCAGGGGAGACTGGAATGAGCAGTTCTTC
- | - | TRBJ1-2 | TRBV28 | CASSPSAGYTF | TGTGCCAGCAGCCCCTCAGCTGGCTACACCTTC
- | - | TRBJ2-3 | TRBV7-2 | CASSLTYSRTDTQYF | TGTGCCAGCAGCTTAACGTACTCCCGCACAGATACGCAGTATTTT
- | - | TRBJ1-2 | TRBV20-1 | CSASGGNGYTF | TGCAGTGCTAGTGGAGGAAATGGCTACACCTTC
- | - | TRBJ2-2 | TRBV11-2 | CASSWIRTGTGELFF | TGTGCCAGCAGCTGGATACGAACAGGGACGGGGGAGCTGTTTTTT
- | TRBD2 | TRBJ2-3 | TRBV6-5 | CASSYGLAADTQYF | TGTGCCAGCAGCTACGGACTAGCCGCAGATACGCAGTATTTT
- | - | TRBJ2-3 | TRBV11-3 | CACNTGSADTQYF | TGTGCCTGCAATACCGGGAGCGCAGATACGCAGTATTTT
once | TRBD2 | TRBJ2-1 | TRBV6-9 | CASCLAGGPRLDNEQFF | TGTGCCAGCTGCTTAGCGGGAGGGCCCAGGCTAGACAATGAGCAGTTCTTC
- | TRBD1 | TRBJ1-4 | TRBV19 | CASSIGTGNEKLFF | TGTGCCAGTAGTATCGGGACAGGGAATGAAAAACTGTTTTTT
- | TRBD2 | TRBJ2-5 | TRBV7-9 | CASSFSTSGEETQYF | TGTGCCAGCAGCTTTTCGACTAGCGGCGAAGAGACCCAGTACTTC
- | - | TRBJ2-1 | TRBV2 | CASSEQGPSYNEQFF | TGTGCCAGCAGTGAGCAGGGGCCCTCCTACAATGAGCAGTTCTTC
- | TRBD1 | TRBJ2-1 | TRBV11-3 | CASSAAKGARSYNEQFF | TGTGCCAGCAGCGCCGCCAAGGGGGCGCGTTCCTACAATGAGCAGTTCTTC
- | - | TRBJ2-3 | TRBV9 | CASSVDWAGPTDTQYF | TGTGCCAGCAGCGTAGATTGGGCAGGACCTACAGATACGCAGTATTTT
- | - | TRBJ2-3 | TRBV28 | CASSLWVRGRGDTDTQYF | TGTGCCAGCAGTTTATGGGTTAGGGGGCGCGGGGACACAGATACGCAGTATTTT